A single sample is the source of the 18 T cell receptor beta chains below, sequenced in a study of cytomegalovirus exposure and HLA in healthy donors. 60 Vbeta and 13 Jbeta primers were used in PCR. The method was immunoSEQ multiplex PCR; TCRdb's version includes in-frame clones alone and lacks a portion of them. This sample has roughly 180,000 clones, with about 80% found just once. Sequencing was done on a sample of PBMCs. Receptors were obtained from a man aged 30-40 years in good health and CMV-seronegative.

This clone showed up just once. The sample has other DNA sequences that encode this CDR3 too. This rearrangement joins TRBV5-4 to TRBJ2-5; tentative D call: TRBD1 (5 bases). Germline values: CDR1 SGHNT, CDR2 YYREEE (reference sequence). The V gene lost 0 bases and the J gene lost 5 bases, with 5 bases spanning the gap. This CDR3 contains 12 residues. The CDR3 DNA reads TGTGCCAGCAGCTTGGACAGGGAGACCCAGTACTTC. It translates to CASSLDRETQYF.

The sample holds a few counts of this clone. The CDR3 spells CASGLVDMNTEAFF. The CDR3 coding sequence is TGCGCCAGCGGTTTAGTGGACATGAACACTGAAGCTTTCTTT. The rearrangement links TRBV5-1 to TRBJ1-1; possibly TRBD1 for D (5 bases). This CDR3 spans 14 amino acids. Between the trimmed V and J ends, which lost 7 bases and 0 bases, there was a span of 13 bases. Looked up from germline, CDR1 is SGHRS and CDR2 is YFSETQ.

This clone was detected a few times. The chain has TRBV9 and TRBJ1-1, with no clear D. Germline loops: CDR1 SGDLS, CDR2 YYNGEE. The V end lost 7 bases, the J end lost 6 bases, and 28 bases lay between the germline ends. The CDR3 loop spans 17 amino acids. The CDR3 region has the DNA TGTGCCAGCTCCCCGGGAGGTCGGGCCTATCTTTCGGCTGAAGCTTTCTTT. Encoded protein: CASSPGGRAYLSAEAFF. The variable domain in full, with the rest retrieved from reference TRBV9 and TRBJ1-1, is DSGVTQTPKHLITATGQRVTLRCSPRSGDLSVYWYQQSLDQGLQFLIQYYNGEERAKGNILERFSAQQFPDLHSELNLSSLELGDSALYFCASSPGGRAYLSAEAFFGQGTRLTVV.

The rearrangement links TRBV11-2 to TRBJ2-7; 9 positions agree with TRBD2. This CDR3 region has 14 residues. V shed 6 bases and J 0 bases; nucleotides not matched to a gene: 3. Per the germline V gene, CDR1 is SGHAT and CDR2 is FQNNGV. CDR3 coding DNA: TGTGCCAGCAGTACTAGCGGGCACTCCTACGAGCAGTACTTC. Translating gives CASSTSGHSYEQYF.

This sequence joins TRBV4-2 and TRBJ2-3, with D hard to call. CDR3 size: 17 residues. The V end was cut by 4 bases, the J end by 1 base, with 18 bases between. CDR1 is LGHNA and CDR2 is YNFKEQ in the germline V gene. CDR3 sequence: CASSRRNFGSGTDTQYF. The CDR3 DNA sequence: TGTGCCAGCAGCCGCCGAAACTTCGGGTCTGGCACAGATACGCAGTATTTT.

This clone is a singleton in its sample. The chain combines TRBV7-9 with TRBJ1-5, with 7 bases identical to TRBD1. The V and J ends lost 5 bases and 2 bases, in that order; junction bases with no gene match: 12. Germline V gives CDR1 SEHNR, CDR2 FQNEAQ (reference sequence). This CDR3 comprises 17 residues. CDR3 region: CASSRNGGQVGNQPQHF. Written as DNA, the CDR3 is TGTGCCAGCAGCCGCAACGGCGGACAGGTCGGCAATCAGCCCCAGCATTTT.

This clone has more than one count but fewer than ten. This sequence joins TRBV30 and TRBJ2-5; 7 bases are a match to TRBD2. CDR3 length: 16 residues. Germline values: CDR1 GTSNPN, CDR2 SVGIG (reference sequence). After removal of 2 bases from V and 3 bases from J, the junction contained 12 bases not matched to a gene. For the CDR3, the DNA is TGTGCCTGGAGTTTGGGTTACGGGACTACCGAAGAGACCCAGTACTTC. Translating it yields CAWSLGYGTTEETQYF.

In nucleotides, the CDR3 is TGTGCCAGCAGCTTAGGAGCTAGGCAGACCCAGTACTTC. Residues: CASSLGARQTQYF. V usage is TRBV7-9 and J usage is TRBJ2-5; D call uncertain. There are 13 residues in the CDR3. Germline values: CDR1 SEHNR, CDR2 FQNEAQ (reference sequence). V was trimmed by 1 base and J by 6 bases, leaving 9 bases between them.

The chain joins TRBV28 to TRBJ1-5, with a weak D call TRBD1 (6 bases). CDR3 length: 14 residues. CDR1 MDHEN and CDR2 SYDVKM come from the germline V gene. Trimming left V 5 bases short and J 5 bases short, with 13 bases between. In DNA, the CDR3 is TGTGCCAGCAGTAGGAGACAGGACTATCAGCCCCAGCATTTT. It encodes CASSRRQDYQPQHF.

This chain uses TRBV6-1 with TRBJ1-5; 7 nucleotides agree with TRBD1. This CDR3 comprises 20 residues. V shed 1 base and J 0 bases; nucleotides not matched to a gene: 15. Germline CDR1 and CDR2: MNHNS and SASEGT. For the CDR3, the DNA is TGTGCCAGCAGTGAAGTGTTAGGGCAGGGGGGCAGTAATAGCAATCAGCCCCAGCATTTT. Translation: CASSEVLGQGGSNSNQPQHF.

This clone has a handful of counts. Other DNA sequences within the sample encode an identical CDR3. This rearrangement joins TRBV4-1 to TRBJ1-3; a possible D gene is TRBD1 (6 bases). This CDR3 spans 19 amino acids. Deletions cut 0 bases from V and 2 bases from J, with 20 bases between. Germline values: CDR1 MGHRA, CDR2 YSYEKL. The CDR3 sequence is CASSQEFPYRAPAGNTIYF. The DNA for the CDR3 is TGCGCCAGCAGCCAAGAGTTCCCCTACAGGGCTCCGGCTGGAAACACCATATATTTT.

This chain uses TRBV7-9 with TRBJ2-3; no clear D gene. V lost 6 bases, J lost 2 bases, and 9 bases lay in between. CDR1 and CDR2 (germline): SEHNR, FQNEAQ (reference sequence). The CDR3 has 13 residues. The CDR3 reads CASRRVPTDTQYF. For the CDR3, the DNA is TGTGCCAGCAGACGAGTCCCCACAGATACGCAGTATTTT.

This clone was seen once. The J gene is TRBJ1-4, the V gene TRBV7-9, with no clear D. The V and J ends lost 1 base and 8 bases respectively, with 8 bases between them. CDR3 length equals 13 residues. Germline V CDR1 and CDR2: SEHNR, FQNEAQ (reference sequence). The CDR3 nucleotides read TGTGCCAGCAGCTTAGATCCGCGCGAAAAACTGTTTTTT. Amino acids: CASSLDPREKLFF. Complete variable domain (other parts from reference TRBV7-9 and TRBJ1-4): DTGVSQNPRHKITKRGQNVTFRCDPISEHNRLYWYRQTLGQGPEFLTYFQNEAQLEKSRLLSDRFSAERPKGSFSTLEIQRTEQGDSAMYLCASSLDPREKLFFGSGTQLSVL.

The chain has TRBV18 and TRBJ2-1, with D maybe TRBD2 (6 bases). With 0 bases removed from V and 9 bases from J, the gap between germline ends came to 15 bases. Per germline, CDR1 KGHSH and CDR2 LQKENI. This CDR3 is built from 15 residues. The CDR3 loop is CASSPPYGTHVEQFF. The CDR3 bases are TGTGCCAGCTCACCACCTTACGGGACTCACGTTGAGCAGTTCTTC.

The J gene is TRBJ2-7, the V gene TRBV28; 8 bases map to TRBD2. The V and J ends lost 5 bases and 0 bases, in that order; junction bases with no gene match: 0. In germline, CDR1 is MDHEN, CDR2 SYDVKM. This CDR3 has 13 amino acids. CDR3 nucleotides: TGTGCCAGCAGTGCGGGGGGCTCCTACGAGCAGTACTTC. This sequence encodes CASSAGGSYEQYF.

J is TRBJ1-3 and V is TRBV14; D gene ambiguous. Germline V gene lookup returns CDR1 SGHDN and CDR2 FVKESK. Trimming shortened V by 2 bases and J by 4 bases, and 9 bases separated the two germline ends. The CDR3 is 14 residues long. In nucleotides, the CDR3 is TGTGCCAGCAGCCAACAGGTTTACGGAAACACCATATATTTT. It encodes CASSQQVYGNTIYF.

V gene TRBV9 combines with J gene TRBJ2-2; D perhaps matches TRBD2 (5 bases). This CDR3 has 14 amino acids. Per the germline V gene, CDR1 is SGDLS and CDR2 is YYNGEE. Trimming removed 2 bases at V and 7 bases at J, with 12 bases between. The CDR3 DNA is TGTGCCAGCAGCGTGGAGGTCGGGAACGGGGAGCTGTTTTTT. Translation gives CASSVEVGNGELFF.

This clone has only a few counts. This chain joins TRBV20-1 and TRBJ2-7; unclear D gene. V lost 6 bases and J 7 bases, leaving 13 bases between the germline ends. Germline V lookup: CDR1 DFQATT, CDR2 SNEGSKA (reference sequence). CDR3 length: 11 residues. The CDR3: CSAAQSREQYF. In nucleotides, the CDR3 is TGCAGTGCCGCACAGAGCCGAGAGCAGTACTTC.